This T cell receptor (beta chain) is from a study of cytomegalovirus exposure and HLA in healthy donors. V lost 2 bases, J lost 4 bases, and 13 bases stayed unmatched. The CDR3 runs 17 residues. Germline values: CDR1 KGHSH, CDR2 LQKENI. PCR was performed using 60 Vbeta and 13 Jbeta primers. The data were produced by immunoSEQ multiplex PCR, yet TCRdb's version contains in-frame clones alone and is incomplete. The repertoire consists of around 120,000 clones, with just under 85% occurring once and the leading ten covering approximately 2.6%. The sequenced sample was PBMCs. The clonotype comes from a boy between 2 and 10 years old in good health and CMV-seronegative. The chain links TRBV18 to TRBJ1-2; 7 positions agree with TRBD1. Written as DNA, the CDR3 is TGTGCCAGCTCACCAACGACAGGGTGGATCCGTGGCTATGGCTACACCTTC. Encoded protein: CASSPTTGWIRGYGYTF.